These T cell receptor beta chains were read from a single sample in a study of cytomegalovirus exposure and HLA in healthy donors. Measured with immunoSEQ multiplex PCR; TCRdb has only the in-frame clones, and not every one. Of around 150,000 clones in the sample, around 63% were seen once. The sample was PBMCs. These receptors originate from a human donor in good health. Each CDR3 is given with its conserved first and last residue. A D gene is named only where the DNA matches it firmly. Only some rows state a clone size, as once, few, many or a class for expanded clones.

V	J	size	D	CDR3	DNA
TRBV25-1	TRBJ2-1	NA	NA	CASSEKAGIYNEQFF	TGTGCCAGCAGTGAGAAGGCGGGAATATACAATGAGCAGTTCTTC
TRBV27	TRBJ2-7	NA	NA	CASSLSARSYEQYF	TGTGCCAGCAGTTTATCGGCCAGATCCTACGAGCAGTACTTC
TRBV7-6	TRBJ1-1	NA	TRBD1	CASSLAGTGNTEAFF	TGTGCCAGCAGCTTAGCGGGGACAGGGAACACTGAAGCTTTCTTT
TRBV28	TRBJ1-2	few	TRBD1	CASIPGTGVGGYTF	TGTGCCAGCATCCCCGGGACAGGGGTGGGTGGCTACACCTTC
TRBV6-5	TRBJ1-4	NA	NA	CASSYFGFNEKLFF	TGTGCCAGCAGTTACTTCGGGTTTAATGAAAAACTGTTTTTT
TRBV18	TRBJ1-4	NA	NA	CASSPGVATNEKLFF	TGTGCCAGCTCACCCGGTGTTGCAACTAATGAAAAACTGTTTTTT
TRBV9	TRBJ2-7	NA	NA	CASSVDATPSYEQYF	TGTGCCAGCAGCGTAGATGCGACACCCTCCTACGAGCAGTACTTC
TRBV11-2	TRBJ1-1	NA	TRBD1	CASSLLRGLRGTGTEAFF	TGTGCCAGCAGCTTACTAAGGGGGCTTCGAGGTACGGGGACTGAAGCTTTCTTT
TRBV27	TRBJ2-7	NA	NA	CASSLAPGFEQYF	TGTGCCAGCAGTTTAGCCCCCGGTTTCGAGCAGTACTTC
TRBV6-5	TRBJ2-1	few	TRBD1	CASSYGQGPYNEQFF	TGTGCCAGCAGTTACGGACAGGGCCCCTACAATGAGCAGTTCTTC
TRBV7-2	TRBJ2-1	NA	TRBD2	CASSRTSGTASYNEQFF	TGTGCCAGCAGCCGAACTAGCGGCACCGCGTCCTACAATGAGCAGTTCTTC
TRBV6-5	TRBJ1-2	NA	NA	CASKGLKTSNYGYTF	TGTGCCAGCAAGGGGCTAAAAACCTCTAACTATGGCTACACCTTC